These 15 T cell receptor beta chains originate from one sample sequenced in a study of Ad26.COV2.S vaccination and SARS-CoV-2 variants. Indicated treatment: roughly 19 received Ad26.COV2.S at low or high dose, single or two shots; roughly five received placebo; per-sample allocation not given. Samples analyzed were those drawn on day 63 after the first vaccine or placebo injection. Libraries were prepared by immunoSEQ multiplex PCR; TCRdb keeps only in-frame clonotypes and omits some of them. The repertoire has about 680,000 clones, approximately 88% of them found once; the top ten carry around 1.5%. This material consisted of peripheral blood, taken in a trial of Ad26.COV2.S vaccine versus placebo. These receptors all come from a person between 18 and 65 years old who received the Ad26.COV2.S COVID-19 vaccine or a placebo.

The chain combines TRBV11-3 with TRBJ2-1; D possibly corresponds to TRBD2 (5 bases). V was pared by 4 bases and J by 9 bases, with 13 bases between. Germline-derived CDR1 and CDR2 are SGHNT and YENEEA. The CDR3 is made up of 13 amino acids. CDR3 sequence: CASSSRDRGEQFF. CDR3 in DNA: TGTGCCAGCAGCTCCCGTGATCGGGGTGAGCAGTTCTTC.

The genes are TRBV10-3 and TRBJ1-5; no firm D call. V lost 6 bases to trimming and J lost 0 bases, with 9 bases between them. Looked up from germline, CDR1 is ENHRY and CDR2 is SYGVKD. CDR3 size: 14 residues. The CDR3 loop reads CAIRSSDSNQPQHF. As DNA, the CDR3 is TGTGCCATCAGGAGTTCCGATAGCAATCAGCCCCAGCATTTT.

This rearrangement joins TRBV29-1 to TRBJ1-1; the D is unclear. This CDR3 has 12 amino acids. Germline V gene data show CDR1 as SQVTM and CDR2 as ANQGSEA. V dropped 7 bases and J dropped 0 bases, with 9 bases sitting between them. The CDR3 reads CSARRVNTEAFF. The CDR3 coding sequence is TGCAGCGCCCGACGGGTGAACACTGAAGCTTTCTTT.

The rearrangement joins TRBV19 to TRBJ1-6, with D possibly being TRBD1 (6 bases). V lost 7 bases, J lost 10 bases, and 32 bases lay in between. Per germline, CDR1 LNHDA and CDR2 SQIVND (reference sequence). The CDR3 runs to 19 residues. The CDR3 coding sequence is TGTGCCAGTACGAACTACCTTGCACCCCCGGGACACCGGCGGTCACCCCTCCACTTT. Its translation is CASTNYLAPPGHRRSPLHF. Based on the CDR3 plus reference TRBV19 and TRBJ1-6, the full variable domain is DGGITQSPKYLFRKEGQNVTLSCEQNLNHDAMYWYRQDPGQGLRLIYYSQIVNDFQKGDIAEGYSVSREKKESFPLTVTSAQKNPTAFYLCASTNYLAPPGHRRSPLHFGNGTRLTVT.

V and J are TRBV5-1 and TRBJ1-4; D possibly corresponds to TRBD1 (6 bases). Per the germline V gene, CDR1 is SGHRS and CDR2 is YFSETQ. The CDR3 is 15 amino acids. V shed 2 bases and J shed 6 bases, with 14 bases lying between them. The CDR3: CASSLTGSSYEKLFF. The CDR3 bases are TGCGCCAGCAGCTTAACAGGGTCTTCCTATGAAAAACTGTTTTTT.

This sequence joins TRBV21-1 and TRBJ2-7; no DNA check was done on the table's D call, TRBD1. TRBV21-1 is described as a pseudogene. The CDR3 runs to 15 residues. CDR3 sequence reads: CASSARQGNVDEQYF. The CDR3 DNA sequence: TGTGCCAGCAGCGCCCGACAGGGGAACGTAGACGAGCAGTACTTC.

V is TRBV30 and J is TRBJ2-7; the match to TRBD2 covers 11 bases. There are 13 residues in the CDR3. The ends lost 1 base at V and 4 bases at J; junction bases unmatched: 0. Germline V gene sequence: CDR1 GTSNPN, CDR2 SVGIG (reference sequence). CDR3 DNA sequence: TGTGCCTGGAGTGGACTAGCGGGGTACGAGCAGTACTTC. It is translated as CAWSGLAGYEQYF.

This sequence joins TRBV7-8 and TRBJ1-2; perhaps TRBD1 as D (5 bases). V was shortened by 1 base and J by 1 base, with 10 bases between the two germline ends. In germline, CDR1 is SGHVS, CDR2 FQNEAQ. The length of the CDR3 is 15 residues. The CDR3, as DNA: TGTGCCAGCAGCTTAGTTGGGGGAATTAACTATGGCTACACCTTC. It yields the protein CASSLVGGINYGYTF.

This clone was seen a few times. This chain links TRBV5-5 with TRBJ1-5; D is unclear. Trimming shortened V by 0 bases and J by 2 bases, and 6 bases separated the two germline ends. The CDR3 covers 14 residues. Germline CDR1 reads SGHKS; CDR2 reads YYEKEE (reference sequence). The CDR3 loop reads CASSLGSGNQPQHF. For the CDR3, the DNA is TGTGCCAGCAGCTTGGGCTCGGGCAATCAGCCCCAGCATTTT. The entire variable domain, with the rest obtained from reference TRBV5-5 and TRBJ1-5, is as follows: DAGVTQSPTHLIKTRGQQVTLRCSPISGHKSVSWYQQVLGQGPQFIFQYYEKEERGRGNFPDRFSARQFPNYSSELNVNALLLGDSALYLCASSLGSGNQPQHFGDGTRLSIL.

CDR3 nucleotide sequence: TGTGCCAGCAGGTCAGACAGGGCCCAGCCCCAGCATTTT. Translated: CASRSDRAQPQHF. V is TRBV6-5 and J is TRBJ1-5; 7 nucleotides line up with TRBD1. This CDR3 has 13 residues. J lost 7 bases, V lost 6 bases, and 6 bases had no gene match. Germline V gene sequence: CDR1 MNHEY, CDR2 SVGAGI.

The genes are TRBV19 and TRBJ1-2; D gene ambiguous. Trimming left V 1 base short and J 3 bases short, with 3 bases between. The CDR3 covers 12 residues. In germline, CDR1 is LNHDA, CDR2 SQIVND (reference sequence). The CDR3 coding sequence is TGTGCCAGTAGTATAGGAGACTATGGCTACACCTTC. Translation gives CASSIGDYGYTF. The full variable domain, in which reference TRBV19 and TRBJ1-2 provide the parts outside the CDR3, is DGGITQSPKYLFRKEGQNVTLSCEQNLNHDAMYWYRQDPGQGLRLIYYSQIVNDFQKGDIAEGYSVSREKKESFPLTVTSAQKNPTAFYLCASSIGDYGYTFGSGTRLTVV.

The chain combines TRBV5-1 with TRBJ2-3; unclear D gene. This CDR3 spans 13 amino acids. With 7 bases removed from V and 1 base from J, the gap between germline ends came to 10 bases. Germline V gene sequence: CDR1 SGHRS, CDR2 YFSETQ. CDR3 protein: CASALDGTDTQYF. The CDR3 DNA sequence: TGCGCCAGCGCCCTCGACGGCACAGATACGCAGTATTTT.

For the CDR3, the DNA is TGTGCCACCAGTGACTCTTGGGGGAGGGTGAACACCGGGGAGCTGTTTTTT. Amino acid sequence: CATSDSWGRVNTGELFF. The rearrangement links TRBV24-1 to TRBJ2-2; TRBD2 aligns across 7 bases. Germline assignment: CDR1 KGHDR and CDR2 SFDVKD. The CDR3 loop spans 17 amino acids. With 4 bases clipped from V and 1 base from J, the junction kept 8 bases outside the gene matches.

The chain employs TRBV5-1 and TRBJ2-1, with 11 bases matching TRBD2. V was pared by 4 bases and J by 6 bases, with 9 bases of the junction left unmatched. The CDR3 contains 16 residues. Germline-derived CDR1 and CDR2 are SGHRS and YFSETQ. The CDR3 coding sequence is TGCGCCAGCAGCGGGGCTAGCGGGGGGTTTGGCAATGAGCAGTTCTTC. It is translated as CASSGASGGFGNEQFF.

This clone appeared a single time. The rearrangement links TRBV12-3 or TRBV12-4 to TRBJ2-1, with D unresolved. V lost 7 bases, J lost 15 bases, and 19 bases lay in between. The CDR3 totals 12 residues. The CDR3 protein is CASTWGTAAPFF. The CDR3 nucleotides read TGTGCCAGCACCTGGGGAACGGCCGCGCCGTTCTTC.